This TCR beta chain was retrieved from a study of cytomegalovirus exposure and HLA in healthy donors. Overall study: For the approximately 430 genotyped donors, around 76% fell within the Caucasian-associated ancestry cluster. Study results and caveats: By HLA locus, TCR association rates varied in a later analysis, with DRB1 showing the most and HLA-C the fewest.

The PCR had 60 Vbeta and 13 Jbeta primers. Profiling relied on immunoSEQ multiplex PCR, and the TCRdb table lists in-frame clones only, not all of them. Of a few hundred thousand clones detected, about three quarters appear once; the ten largest clones hold around a sixth. For this clone: Its antigen is not known.

Sequencing was performed on PBMCs. The origin of this receptor is a man aged 40-49 years in good health and CMV-seronegative.

The CDR3 nucleotides are TGTGCCAGCAGCATTCGGGACAGGCATAATGAAAAACTGTTTTTT. Protein: CASSIRDRHNEKLFF. The chain employs TRBV9 and TRBJ1-4, with TRBD1 matching 8 bases. CDR1 and CDR2 from the germline V gene are SGDLS and YYNGEE. The CDR3 runs 15 residues. V gave up 4 bases and J gave up 4 bases; unmatched junction bases: 6.